This T cell receptor beta chain was captured by sequencing in a study of OX40 agonist ivuxolimab in advanced cancers. CDR1 and CDR2 (germline): LGHNA, YSLEER. Between the trimmed V and J ends, which lost 0 bases and 8 bases, there was a span of 17 bases. The CDR3 is made up of 16 amino acids. Assay: immunoSEQ multiplex PCR; the TCRdb copy retains only in-frame clones and omits some. The sample has around 67,000 clones, around four fifths seen once; the top ten hold 2.4%. The origin of this receptor is an adult with an advanced solid tumor such as melanoma, head and neck, liver or kidney cancer. The chain combines TRBV4-3 with TRBJ2-1; a weak D match, TRBD2 (5 bases). The specimen comprised CD4+ or CD8+ T cells sorted from blood, sampled in a trial of the OX40 agonist ivuxolimab. The CDR3 here is CASSQEVGGRSDEQFF. CDR3 coding DNA: TGCGCCAGCAGCCAAGAAGTCGGAGGTAGGTCGGATGAGCAGTTCTTC.